These 18 T cell receptor beta chains were sequenced from one sample in a study of blood T cells in healthy people across ages (dated by TCRdb to between 2015 and 2017). The library was made by 5' RACE. Sequencing used an Illumina HiSeq 2500. A second roughly 6 to 11 cycle PCR used a sample-barcoded 5' primer and a J-beta primer mix. TCRdb reran the public reads through fastp at Q25 and MiXCR, keeping productive beta chains. Each entry is one CDR3 protein sequence, shown with its most common DNA and genes. The sample yields around 600,000 distinct CDR3 sequences; 47% were counted once. The ten most abundant clones make up about 22% of the sample. Material for sequencing was blood. The receptors shown here come from an elderly man in good health.

This clonotype was detected many times. This CDR3 is CASSVRFSRLGYTF. The CDR3 DNA follows: TGTGCCAGCAGTGTCCGGTTCTCGAGGTTGGGCTACACCTTC. The chain has TRBV6-6 and TRBJ1-2; no clear D. The CDR3 covers 14 residues. Per the germline V gene, CDR1 is MNHNY and CDR2 is SVGAGI (reference sequence). The V end lost 5 bases, the J end lost 8 bases, and 18 bases lay between the germline ends.

This chain connects TRBV2 to TRBJ1-6; D ambiguous. Germline loops: CDR1 SNHLY, CDR2 FYNNEI. The length of the CDR3 is 10 residues. V lost 4 bases and J 14 bases, leaving 6 bases between the germline ends. The CDR3 nucleotides are TGTGCCAGCAGTGTCGGGACCCTCCACTTT. It encodes CASSVGTLHF.

This clonotype appeared many times. This chain connects TRBV6-6 to TRBJ2-7; D might be TRBD1 (6 bases). The CDR3 spans 16 residues. V was cut by 6 bases and J by 3 bases, with 21 bases left in between. Germline V gene sequence: CDR1 MNHNY, CDR2 SVGAGI (reference sequence). In DNA, the CDR3 is TGTGCCAGCAGCCCCCCCACCTACAGGGAGAACTACGAGCAGTACTTC. Translated: CASSPPTYRENYEQYF.

Points on this clonotype: Mismatch with germline at one junction end may stem from a read error. The chain employs TRBV29-1 and TRBJ2-5, with D perhaps assigned TRBD1 or TRBD2 (6 bases each). This CDR3 is built from 13 residues. CDR1 is SQVTM and CDR2 is ANQGSEA in the germline V gene. The CDR3 sequence is CSAEIGGRETQYF. DNA of the CDR3: TGCAGCGCTGAAATCGGGGGCAGGGAGACCCAGTACTTC.

Of note for this clonotype: One end of the junction varies from germline; a read error may be responsible. The rearrangement joins TRBV14 to TRBJ1-2, with D uncertain. The CDR3 contains 14 residues. Per the germline V gene, CDR1 is SGHDN and CDR2 is FVKESK. The CDR3 DNA reads TGTGCCAGCAGGCAAGGCGGAGCTAACTATGGCTACACCTTC. It translates to CASRQGGANYGYTF.

This clonotype has more than one count but fewer than ten. This chain links TRBV4-2 with TRBJ2-4; TRBD1 matches 9 bases. The CDR3 runs to 15 residues. CDR1 and CDR2 (germline): LGHNA, YNFKEQ. The junction had 7 bases not matched to a gene; V was cut back by 1 base and J by 9 bases. The CDR3 spells CASSQVGDRGSIQYF. The CDR3, as DNA: TGTGCCAGCAGCCAAGTTGGAGACAGGGGGAGCATTCAGTACTTC.

The chain has TRBV7-9 and TRBJ2-1, with 7 bases matching TRBD2. Germline V CDR1 and CDR2: SEHNR, FQNEAQ (reference sequence). This CDR3 is 18 amino acids long. With 4 bases clipped from V and 0 bases from J, the junction kept 12 bases outside the gene matches. The chain's CDR3 is CASSSGTSGVGSYNEQFF. CDR3 nucleotide sequence: TGTGCCAGCAGCTCCGGGACCAGCGGGGTCGGCTCCTACAATGAGCAGTTCTTC.

The chain couples TRBV4-2 to TRBJ2-1, with D possibly being TRBD2 (6 bases). This CDR3 spans 20 amino acids. The V gene lost 0 bases and the J gene lost 9 bases, with 30 bases spanning the gap. Germline loops: CDR1 LGHNA, CDR2 YNFKEQ. DNA of the CDR3: TGTGCCAGCAGCCAAGACCCCCCGGGTTTGAGTAGCGGCGCCCAGGGTGAGCAGTTCTTC. Translating it yields CASSQDPPGLSSGAQGEQFF.

In its sample, this clonotype was seen a few times. The chain employs TRBV10-3 and TRBJ2-6; D ambiguous. Germline V gives CDR1 ENHRY, CDR2 SYGVKD. The CDR3 sequence is 12 residues long. Trimming shortened V by 3 bases and J by 3 bases, and 0 bases separated the two germline ends. CDR3 amino acids: CAISDGANVLTF. The DNA for the CDR3 is TGTGCCATCAGTGATGGGGCCAACGTCCTGACTTTC.

Only one count was recorded for this clonotype. At one of its ends the junction is not consistent with the germline gene, which may arise from a read error. The chain combines TRBV12-3 or TRBV12-4 with TRBJ1-2; 8 bases agree with TRBD1. The CDR3 contains 14 residues. This chain's CDR3 is CAGSLGQGVGGYTF. In nucleotides, the CDR3 is TGTGCCGGCAGTTTAGGACAGGGCGTCGGTGGCTACACCTTC.

The CDR3 region is CASSSSGTSGYNEQFF. CDR3 sequence (DNA): TGTGCCAGCAGCTCCTCCGGGACTAGCGGCTACAATGAGCAGTTCTTC. This chain links TRBV7-3 with TRBJ2-1; TRBD2 matches 11 bases. The germline V gene has CDR1 SGHTA and CDR2 FQGTGA. The V segment lost 4 bases and the J segment 3 bases; nucleotides outside the gene matches: 5. This CDR3 spans 16 amino acids.

V gene TRBV7-2 combines with J gene TRBJ2-5; tentatively, D is TRBD2 (6 bases). CDR3 length equals 15 residues. V was clipped by 1 base and J by 1 base, with 10 bases between them. Germline CDR1 SGHTA, CDR2 FQGNSA. This CDR3 is CASSLGRRGQETQYF. The CDR3 coding sequence is TGTGCCAGCAGCTTAGGAAGGCGGGGCCAAGAGACCCAGTACTTC.

The chain recombines TRBV7-2 with TRBJ2-7; the D is unclear. CDR3 size: 15 residues. CDR1 is SGHTA and CDR2 is FQGNSA in the germline V gene. Trimming removed 1 base from V and 2 bases from J, with 12 bases in between. DNA for the CDR3: TGTGCCAGCAGCTTAGTAGGAGCTGACCCCTACGAGCAGTACTTC. Translated: CASSLVGADPYEQYF.

This clonotype has a single count. This sequence joins TRBV4-2 and TRBJ2-7; D perhaps matches TRBD2 (5 bases). CDR3 length: 15 amino acids. Trimming took 0 bases from V and 0 from J, leaving 9 bases between them. CDR1 is LGHNA and CDR2 is YNFKEQ in the germline V gene. CDR3 protein: CASSQEWESSYEQYF. The CDR3 DNA reads TGTGCCAGCAGCCAAGAGTGGGAGAGCTCCTACGAGCAGTACTTC.

The V call is TRBV7-9, the J call TRBJ2-1; 13 nucleotides line up with TRBD2. Germline V CDR1 and CDR2: SEHNR, FQNEAQ (reference sequence). CDR3 length: 16 residues. V was clipped by 4 bases and J by 9 bases; unmatched bases: 9. CDR3: CASSSPRTSGGPEQFF. The CDR3 DNA is TGTGCCAGCAGCTCCCCCCGGACTAGCGGGGGACCTGAGCAGTTCTTC.

The rearrangement joins TRBV4-2 to TRBJ2-1; 8 bases are shared with TRBD2. The CDR3 totals 15 residues. The germline V gene encodes CDR1 LGHNA and CDR2 YNFKEQ. The J segment lost 6 bases and the V segment lost 1 base, leaving 5 bases of the junction unmatched. The CDR3 reads CASSQGAGVFNEQFF. The CDR3 coding sequence is TGTGCCAGCAGCCAAGGAGCGGGAGTTTTCAATGAGCAGTTCTTC.

This chain connects TRBV4-3 to TRBJ1-1, with D hard to call. Per the germline V gene, CDR1 is LGHNA and CDR2 is YSLEER. Trimming removed 8 bases from V and 11 bases from J, with 21 bases in between. The CDR3 has 13 residues. CDR3 sequence reads: CASRAMGRTGAFF. The CDR3, as DNA: TGCGCCAGCCGCGCGATGGGGAGAACGGGGGCTTTCTTT.

The chain links TRBV6-2 or TRBV6-3 to TRBJ2-7; no firm D call. Trimming removed 5 bases from V and 7 bases from J, with 18 bases in between. The CDR3 sequence is 14 residues long. The V gene's germline CDR1 is MNHEY and CDR2 SVGEGT. CDR3 DNA: TGTGCCAGCAGTGCTACCGTCGCGTCCAATGAGCAGTACTTC. It encodes CASSATVASNEQYF.